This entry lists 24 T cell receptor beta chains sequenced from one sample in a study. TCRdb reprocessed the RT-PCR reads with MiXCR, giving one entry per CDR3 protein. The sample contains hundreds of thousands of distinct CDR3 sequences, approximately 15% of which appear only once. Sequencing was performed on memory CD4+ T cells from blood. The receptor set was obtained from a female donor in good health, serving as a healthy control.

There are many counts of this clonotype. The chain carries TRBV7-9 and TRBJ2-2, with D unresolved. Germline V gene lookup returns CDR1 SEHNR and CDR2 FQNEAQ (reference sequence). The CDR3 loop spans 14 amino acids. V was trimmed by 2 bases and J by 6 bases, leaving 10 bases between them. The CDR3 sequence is CASSLSQLAGELFF. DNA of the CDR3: TGTGCCAGCAGCTTATCCCAGCTGGCCGGGGAGCTGTTTTTT.

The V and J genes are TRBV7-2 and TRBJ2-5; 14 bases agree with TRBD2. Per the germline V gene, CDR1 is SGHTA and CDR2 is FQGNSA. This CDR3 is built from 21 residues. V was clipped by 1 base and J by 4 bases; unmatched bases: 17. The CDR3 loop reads CASSLESLPGTSGSRGETQYF. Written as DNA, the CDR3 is TGTGCCAGCAGCTTAGAATCTTTACCCGGGACTAGCGGGAGTCGGGGAGAGACCCAGTACTTC.

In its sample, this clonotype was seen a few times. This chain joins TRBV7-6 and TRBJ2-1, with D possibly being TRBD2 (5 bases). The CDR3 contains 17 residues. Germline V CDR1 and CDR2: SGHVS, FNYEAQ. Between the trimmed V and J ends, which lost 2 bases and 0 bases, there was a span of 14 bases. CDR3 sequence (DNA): TGTGCCAGCAGCTTATTGGGCGGGCCTAGCTCCTACAATGAGCAGTTCTTC. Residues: CASSLLGGPSSYNEQFF.

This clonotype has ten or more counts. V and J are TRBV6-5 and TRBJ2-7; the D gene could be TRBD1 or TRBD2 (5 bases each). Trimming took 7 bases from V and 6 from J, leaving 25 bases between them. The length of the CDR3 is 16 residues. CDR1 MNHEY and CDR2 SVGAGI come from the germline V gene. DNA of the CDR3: TGTGCCAGCAACCGTAGAATCCTCGGGGCCCCGAGCGAGCAGTACTTC. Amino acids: CASNRRILGAPSEQYF.

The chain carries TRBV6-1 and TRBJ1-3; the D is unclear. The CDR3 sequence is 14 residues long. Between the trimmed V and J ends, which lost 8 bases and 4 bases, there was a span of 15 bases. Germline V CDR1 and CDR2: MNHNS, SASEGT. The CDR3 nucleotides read TGTGCCAGCGGTGCACATGCCGACGGAAACACCATATATTTT. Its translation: CASGAHADGNTIYF.

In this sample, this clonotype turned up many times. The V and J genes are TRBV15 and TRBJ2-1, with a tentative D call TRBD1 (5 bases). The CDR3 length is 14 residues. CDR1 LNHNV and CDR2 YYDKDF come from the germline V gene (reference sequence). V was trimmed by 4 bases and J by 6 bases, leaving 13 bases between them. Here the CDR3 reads CATSIRGQGNEQFF. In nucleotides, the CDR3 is TGTGCCACCAGCATAAGGGGTCAAGGCAATGAGCAGTTCTTC.

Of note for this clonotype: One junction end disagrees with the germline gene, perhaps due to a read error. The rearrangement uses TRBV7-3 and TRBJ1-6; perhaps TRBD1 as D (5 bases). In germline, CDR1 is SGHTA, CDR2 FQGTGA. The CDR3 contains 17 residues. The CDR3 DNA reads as TGCGCCAGCAGCCAAGACTCCAGGGTGAGGGGTAATTCACCCCTCCACTTT. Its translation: CASSQDSRVRGNSPLHF.

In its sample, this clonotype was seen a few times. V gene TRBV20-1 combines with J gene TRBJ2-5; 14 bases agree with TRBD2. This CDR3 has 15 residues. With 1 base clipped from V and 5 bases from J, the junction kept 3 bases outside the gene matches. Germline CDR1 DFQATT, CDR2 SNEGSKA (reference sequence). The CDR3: CSARGWTSGRETQYF. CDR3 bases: TGCAGTGCTAGAGGTTGGACTAGCGGGAGGGAGACCCAGTACTTC.

CDR3 sequence reads: CAWSVKDRDPDTQYF. CDR3 DNA: TGTGCCTGGAGTGTTAAGGACAGGGATCCGGATACGCAGTATTTT. The gene calls are TRBV30 and TRBJ2-3, with 8 bases identical to TRBD1. CDR3 length equals 15 residues. Looked up from germline, CDR1 is GTSNPN and CDR2 is SVGIG (reference sequence). Trimming removed 0 bases from V and 6 bases from J; junction bases left unmatched: 8.

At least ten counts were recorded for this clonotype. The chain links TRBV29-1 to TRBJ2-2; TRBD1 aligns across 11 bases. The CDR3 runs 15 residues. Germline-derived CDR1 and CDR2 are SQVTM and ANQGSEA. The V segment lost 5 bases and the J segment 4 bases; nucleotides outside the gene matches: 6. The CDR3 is CSVSGTGGSTGELFF. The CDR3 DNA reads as TGCAGCGTTTCCGGGACAGGGGGGTCCACCGGGGAGCTGTTTTTT.

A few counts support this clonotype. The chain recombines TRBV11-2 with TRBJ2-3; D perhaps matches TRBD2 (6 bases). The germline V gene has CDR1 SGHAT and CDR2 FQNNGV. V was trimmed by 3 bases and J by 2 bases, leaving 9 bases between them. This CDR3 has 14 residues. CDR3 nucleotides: TGTGCCAGCAGCTTGGGACTTCTCACAGATACGCAGTATTTT. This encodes CASSLGLLTDTQYF.

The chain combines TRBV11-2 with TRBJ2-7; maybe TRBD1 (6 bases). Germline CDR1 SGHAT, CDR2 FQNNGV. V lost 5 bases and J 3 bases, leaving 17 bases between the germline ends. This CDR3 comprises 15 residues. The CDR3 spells CASSVTGMEVYEQYF. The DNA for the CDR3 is TGTGCCAGCAGCGTCACAGGGATGGAGGTCTACGAGCAGTACTTC.

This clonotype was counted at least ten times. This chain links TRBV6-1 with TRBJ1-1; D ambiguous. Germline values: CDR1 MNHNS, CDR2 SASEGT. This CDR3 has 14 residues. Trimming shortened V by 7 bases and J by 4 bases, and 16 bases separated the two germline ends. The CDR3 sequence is CASTPTSPITEAFF. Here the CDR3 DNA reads TGTGCCAGCACCCCGACATCACCTATCACTGAAGCTTTCTTT.

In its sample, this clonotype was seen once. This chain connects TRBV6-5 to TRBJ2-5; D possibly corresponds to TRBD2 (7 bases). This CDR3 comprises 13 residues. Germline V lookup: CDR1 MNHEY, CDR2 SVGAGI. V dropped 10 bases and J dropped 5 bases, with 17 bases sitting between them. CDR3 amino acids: CANKGGAEETQYF. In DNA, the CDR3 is TGTGCCAACAAAGGGGGGGCGGAGGAGACCCAGTACTTC.

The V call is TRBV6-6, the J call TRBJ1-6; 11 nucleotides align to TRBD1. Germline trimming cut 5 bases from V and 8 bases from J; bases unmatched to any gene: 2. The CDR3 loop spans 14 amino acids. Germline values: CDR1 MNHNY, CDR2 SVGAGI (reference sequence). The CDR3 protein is CASSRGQGDSPLHF. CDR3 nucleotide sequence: TGTGCCAGCAGTAGGGGACAGGGGGATTCACCCCTCCACTTT.

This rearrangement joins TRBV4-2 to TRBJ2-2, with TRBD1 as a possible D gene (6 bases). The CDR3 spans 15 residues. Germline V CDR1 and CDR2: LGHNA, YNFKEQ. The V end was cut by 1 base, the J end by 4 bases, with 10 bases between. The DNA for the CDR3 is TGTGCCAGCAGCCAAGCGGTAGGGGGCACCGGGGAGCTGTTTTTT. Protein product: CASSQAVGGTGELFF.

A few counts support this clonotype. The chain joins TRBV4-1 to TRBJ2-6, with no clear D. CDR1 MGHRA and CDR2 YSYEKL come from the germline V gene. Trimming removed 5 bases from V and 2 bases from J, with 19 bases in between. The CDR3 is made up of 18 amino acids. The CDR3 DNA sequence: TGCGCCAGCAGCTACCGACCGGGCGGCGTTACTGGGGCCAACGTCCTGACTTTC. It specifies CASSYRPGGVTGANVLTF.

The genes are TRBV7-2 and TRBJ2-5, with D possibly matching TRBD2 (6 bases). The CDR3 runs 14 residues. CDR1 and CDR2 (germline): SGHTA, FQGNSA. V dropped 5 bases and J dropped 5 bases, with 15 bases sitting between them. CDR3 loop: CASSRKTSTETQYF. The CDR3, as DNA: TGTGCCAGCAGCAGAAAGACTAGTACCGAGACCCAGTACTTC.

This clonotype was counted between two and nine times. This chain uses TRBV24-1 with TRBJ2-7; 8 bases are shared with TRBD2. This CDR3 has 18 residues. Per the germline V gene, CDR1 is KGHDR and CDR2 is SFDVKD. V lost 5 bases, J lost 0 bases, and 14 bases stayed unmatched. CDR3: CATSASGSGGRNSYEQYF. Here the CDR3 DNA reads TGTGCCACCAGTGCCTCCGGCTCGGGGGGGAGGAACTCCTACGAGCAGTACTTC.

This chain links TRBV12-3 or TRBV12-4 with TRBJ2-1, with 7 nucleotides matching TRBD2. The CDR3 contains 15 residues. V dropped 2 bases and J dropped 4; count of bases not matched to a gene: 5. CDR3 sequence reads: CASSLLPSGYNEQFF. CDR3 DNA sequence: TGTGCCAGCAGTTTACTCCCTAGCGGATACAATGAGCAGTTCTTC.

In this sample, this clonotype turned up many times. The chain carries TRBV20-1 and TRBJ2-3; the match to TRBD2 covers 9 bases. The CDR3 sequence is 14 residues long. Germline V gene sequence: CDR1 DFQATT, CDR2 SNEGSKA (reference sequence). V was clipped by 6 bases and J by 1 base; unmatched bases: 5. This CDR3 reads CSAKLAGRTDTQYF. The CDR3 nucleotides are TGCAGTGCGAAGCTAGCGGGACGCACAGATACGCAGTATTTT.

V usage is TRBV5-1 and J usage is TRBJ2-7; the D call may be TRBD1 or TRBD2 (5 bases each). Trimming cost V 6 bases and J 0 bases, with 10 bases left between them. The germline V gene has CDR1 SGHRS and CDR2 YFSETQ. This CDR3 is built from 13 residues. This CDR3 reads CASKGSSSYEQYF. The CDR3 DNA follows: TGCGCCAGCAAGGGGAGTTCCTCCTACGAGCAGTACTTC.

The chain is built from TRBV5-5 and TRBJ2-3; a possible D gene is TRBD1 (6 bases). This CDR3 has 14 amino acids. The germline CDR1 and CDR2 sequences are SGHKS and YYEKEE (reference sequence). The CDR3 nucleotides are TGTGTTAGCAGCCTGGCAGGGGCCGAAGATACGCAGTATTTT. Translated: CVSSLAGAEDTQYF.

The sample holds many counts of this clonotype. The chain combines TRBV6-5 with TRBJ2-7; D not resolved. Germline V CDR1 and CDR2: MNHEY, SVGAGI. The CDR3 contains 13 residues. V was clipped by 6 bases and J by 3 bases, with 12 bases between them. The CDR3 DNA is TGTGCCAGCAGAAAGTCCAGAAACTACGAGCAGTACTTC. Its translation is CASRKSRNYEQYF.